This is a list of T cell receptor beta chains from one sample in a study of blood T cell repertoires in COVID-19. Assay used: immunoSEQ multiplex PCR; TCRdb lists only in-frame clones, some missing. The data hold approximately 120,000 clones, with over 55% observed a single time. What was sequenced was peripheral blood. These receptor sequences come from an older woman with acute or convalescent COVID-19. The CDR3 runs from the conserved cysteine through the conserved F or W. The D gene is left open where the match is weak. Only part of the rows carry a size: once, few, many, or a class if the clone is expanded.

clone size	J gene	V gene	D gene	CDR3 protein	CDR3 DNA
NA	TRBJ2-7	TRBV3-1/TRBV3-2	TRBD2	CASSPRLAGGGYEQYF	TGTGCCAGCAGCCCCCGACTAGCGGGGGGAGGTTACGAGCAGTACTTC
once	TRBJ2-7	TRBV9	TRBD2	CASSVVAGGYEQYF	TGTGCCAGCAGCGTAGTTGCGGGGGGATACGAGCAGTACTTC
NA	TRBJ2-2	TRBV5-6	TRBD2	CASSFSAGRASGTGELFF	TGTGCCAGCAGCTTTTCCGCCGGGAGGGCCAGTGGCACCGGGGAGCTGTTTTTT
NA	TRBJ2-1	TRBV6-2/TRBV6-3	NA	CASSYSAGSNEQFF	TGTGCCAGCAGTTACTCGGCAGGGTCTAATGAGCAGTTCTTC
NA	TRBJ1-1	TRBV11-3	NA	CASSSGDRTEAFF	TGTGCCAGCAGCTCAGGGGATCGGACTGAAGCTTTCTTT
many	TRBJ2-5	TRBV3-1/TRBV3-2	TRBD1	CASSPKLSRGRETQYF	TGTGCCAGCAGCCCGAAGCTATCCAGGGGGCGAGAGACCCAGTACTTC
NA	TRBJ2-1	TRBV6-5	NA	CASRATGTRNEQFF	TGTGCCAGCAGGGCAACCGGGACAAGGAATGAGCAGTTCTTC
NA	TRBJ1-2	TRBV2	NA	CASSERESALTIYGYTF	TGTGCCAGCAGTGAACGGGAATCGGCCCTTACCATATATGGCTACACCTTC
NA	TRBJ2-3	TRBV7-9	NA	CASSSISDTQYF	TGTGCCAGCAGCTCCATAAGCGATACGCAGTATTTT
NA	TRBJ2-5	TRBV19	TRBD2	CASSMTSGDQETQYF	TGTGCCAGTAGTATGACTAGCGGGGACCAAGAGACCCAGTACTTC
NA	TRBJ2-7	TRBV28	TRBD2	CASSLGGLVGEQYF	TGTGCCAGCAGCCTCGGGGGACTAGTAGGCGAGCAGTACTTC
NA	TRBJ2-5	TRBV20-1	TRBD2	CSASGSGIFGETQYF	TGCAGTGCTAGTGGTAGCGGGATATTCGGAGAGACCCAGTACTTC
NA	TRBJ2-3	TRBV9	TRBD2	CASSASGTSTDTQYF	TGTGCCAGCAGCGCTAGCGGGACCAGCACAGATACGCAGTATTTT
NA	TRBJ2-5	TRBV6-2/TRBV6-3	NA	CASSSGRIETQYF	TGTGCCAGCAGTTCTGGGAGGATCGAGACCCAGTACTTC
NA	TRBJ1-1	TRBV30	NA	CAWSSGGPREAFF	TGTGCCTGGAGTTCCGGGGGGCCCCGAGAAGCTTTCTTT
NA	TRBJ1-5	TRBV27	TRBD1	CASSLYYPSGTGNNQPQHF	TGTGCCAGCAGTTTATACTACCCTTCTGGGACAGGAAACAATCAGCCCCAGCATTTT
NA	TRBJ2-7	TRBV11-2	TRBD1	CASSLEGTGVNEQYF	TGTGCCAGCAGCTTAGAGGGGACAGGGGTTAACGAGCAGTACTTC
NA	TRBJ2-7	TRBV11-2	NA	CASSLQGYEQYF	TGTGCCAGCAGCTTACAGGGTTACGAGCAGTACTTC
once	TRBJ2-2	TRBV24-1	NA	CATSDYLARIGGPGELFF	TGTGCCACCAGTGATTATCTAGCACGCATAGGGGGACCCGGGGAGCTGTTTTTT
NA	TRBJ2-2	TRBV5-1	TRBD1	CASGPTTGARTGELFF	TGCGCCAGCGGCCCAACTACAGGGGCGCGAACCGGGGAGCTGTTTTTT
once	TRBJ1-3	TRBV29-1	TRBD1	CSVEETGPGNTIYF	TGCAGCGTTGAAGAGACAGGGCCTGGAAACACCATATATTTT
NA	TRBJ1-6	TRBV6-5	NA	CASRVRQPYNSPLHF	TGTGCCAGCAGGGTCCGACAGCCCTATAATTCACCCCTCCACTTT
NA	TRBJ1-6	TRBV30	NA	CAWSGQGGSPLHF	TGTGCCTGGAGCGGGCAGGGAGGTTCACCCCTCCACTTT
NA	TRBJ2-1	TRBV13	NA	CASSLEAGRTYNEQFF	TGTGCCAGCAGCTTAGAGGCGGGGCGAACCTACAATGAGCAGTTCTTC
NA	TRBJ1-1	TRBV7-2	NA	CASSLETANTEAFF	TGTGCCAGCAGCTTAGAGACAGCCAACACTGAAGCTTTCTTT
NA	TRBJ1-2	TRBV5-8	NA	CASSLDGRTLGYTF	TGTGCCAGCAGCTTGGACGGGAGGACGCTTGGCTACACCTTC
few	TRBJ1-4	TRBV4-1	TRBD1	CASSQVARTGGEKLFF	TGCGCCAGCAGCCAAGTCGCTCGGACAGGGGGTGAAAAACTGTTTTTT
NA	TRBJ2-2	TRBV9	NA	CASSGRRGELFF	TGTGCCAGCAGCGGACGGAGAGGGGAGCTGTTTTTT
few	TRBJ2-7	TRBV27	TRBD1	CASRGLTGGGRSANEQYF	TGTGCCAGCAGGGGTCTAACAGGGGGCGGAAGGTCGGCGAACGAGCAGTACTTC
NA	TRBJ1-2	TRBV29-1	NA	CSVDLGKAGYTF	TGCAGCGTTGACTTGGGCAAGGCGGGCTACACCTTC
few	TRBJ1-5	TRBV7-9	TRBD1	CASSRGQGQGNQPQHF	TGTGCCAGCAGCCGAGGACAGGGACAGGGCAATCAGCCCCAGCATTTT
NA	TRBJ1-3	TRBV3-1/TRBV3-2	TRBD1	CASSPGQGTGNTIYF	TGTGCCAGCAGCCCGGGACAGGGGACGGGAAACACCATATATTTT
NA	TRBJ2-1	TRBV4-1	TRBD2	CASSLIAGAHNEQFF	TGCGCCAGCAGCCTGATAGCGGGAGCCCACAATGAGCAGTTCTTC
NA	TRBJ2-3	TRBV6-2/TRBV6-3	TRBD2	CASSWTSGGYTDTQYF	TGTGCCAGCAGTTGGACTAGCGGGGGGTACACAGATACGCAGTATTTT
many	TRBJ2-4	TRBV7-9	NA	CASSPHHVGGLGKNIQYF	TGTGCCAGCAGCCCTCACCACGTCGGGGGTTTGGGCAAAAACATTCAGTACTTC
NA	TRBJ1-3	TRBV5-1	NA	CASSYTTGSGNTIYF	TGCGCCAGCAGCTACACCACAGGCTCTGGAAACACCATATATTTT
NA	TRBJ1-2	TRBV28	TRBD1	CASSLLTGTGGGGYTF	TGTGCCAGCAGTTTATTGACCGGGACAGGGGGCGGAGGCTACACCTTC
NA	TRBJ1-2	TRBV7-8	TRBD1	CASSPGQGTYGYTF	TGTGCCAGCAGCCCGGGACAGGGGACCTATGGCTACACCTTC
NA	TRBJ1-1	TRBV15	NA	CATSRDREGNTEAFF	TGTGCCACCAGCAGAGACAGGGAGGGGAACACTGAAGCTTTCTTT